Listed here are 30 T cell receptor beta chains from one sample, sequenced in a study of a mutant IDH1 vaccine in newly diagnosed glioma (dated by TCRdb to about 2021). Library preparation employed the immunoSEQ multiplex PCR assay. The table comes from immuneACCESS by way of TCRdb, which keeps in-frame sequences with V and J called. Part of the clones is missing from these tables; in studies checked, under half for an unresolved V gene and the rest for unknown reasons. This sample comprises 20,000 to 25,000 clones, about 92% of them detected only once. The ten most abundant clones make up 1% to 1.5% of the sample. According to the study, the label for this sample's time point signals: baseline, week 1 (first vaccination visit). The treatment or condition label, read with the paper, signifies: pre-vaccination baseline after standard-of-care therapy. This material consisted of PBMCs, taken from a glioma patient treated with radiotherapy, temozolomide or both. The receptors were sampled from a man in his forties with glioma.

This chain joins TRBV11-2 and TRBJ1-1; weak D call: TRBD1 (6 bases). V was clipped by 5 bases and J by 5 bases, with 12 bases between them. Per the germline V gene, CDR1 is SGHAT and CDR2 is FQNNGV. This CDR3 has 13 residues. The CDR3 nucleotides are TGTGCCAGCAGCCCTGGACAGTGGACTGAAGCTTTCTTT. This codes for CASSPGQWTEAFF. The full variable domain, rest sourced from reference TRBV11-2 and TRBJ1-1, is EAGVAQSPRYKIIEKRQSVAFWCNPISGHATLYWYQQILGQGPKLLIQFQNNGVVDDSQLPKDRFSAERLKGVDSTLKIQPAKLEDSAVYLCASSPGQWTEAFFGQGTRLTVV.

V usage is TRBV4-2 and J usage is TRBJ2-1; 12 bases map to TRBD2. This CDR3 is 16 amino acids long. Looked up from germline, CDR1 is LGHNA and CDR2 is YNFKEQ. The V and J ends lost 0 bases and 4 bases, in that order; junction bases with no gene match: 1. This CDR3 is CASSQEGLAGYNEQFF. The CDR3 DNA reads as TGTGCCAGCAGCCAAGAAGGACTAGCGGGGTACAATGAGCAGTTCTTC.

This clone has more than one count but fewer than ten. The chain couples TRBV25-1 to TRBJ2-2; TRBD1 matches at 9 bases. Germline CDR1 and CDR2: MGHDK and SYGVNS. The CDR3 is made up of 15 amino acids. V lost 2 bases to trimming and J lost 3 bases; unmatched junction nucleotides: 1. For the CDR3, the DNA is TGTGCCAGCAGTGAAGGGGACAGGGACACCGGGGAGCTGTTTTTT. The encoded protein is CASSEGDRDTGELFF.

The V call is TRBV21-1, the J call TRBJ2-1. TRBV21-1 is a listed pseudogene. The CDR3 has 14 residues. CDR3 nucleotide sequence: TGTGCCAGCAGCCCCGGGGCCGCCTACAATGAGCAGTTCTTC. Translating gives CASSPGAAYNEQFF.

The chain carries TRBV7-9 and TRBJ2-1; 8 positions match TRBD2. The trim removed 5 bases at V and 7 bases at J, leaving 7 bases unmatched. The germline V gene encodes CDR1 SEHNR and CDR2 FQNEAQ (reference sequence). The CDR3 covers 14 residues. For the CDR3, the DNA is TGTGCCAGCAGCCTCGGGGGGGCCTGGAATGAGCAGTTCTTC. Translated, it gives CASSLGGAWNEQFF.

The V and J genes are TRBV29-1 and TRBJ1-2; no firm D call. CDR3 size: 13 residues. Germline V CDR1 and CDR2: SQVTM, ANQGSEA. V gave up 4 bases and J gave up 6 bases, with 15 bases separating them. CDR3 nucleotide sequence: TGCAGCGTTGTGGCACAGCAAGTGGATGGCTACACCTTC. Translated: CSVVAQQVDGYTF.

The chain employs TRBV19 and TRBJ2-3; D tentatively reads TRBD1 or TRBD2 (5 bases each). Germline loops: CDR1 LNHDA, CDR2 SQIVND (reference sequence). V was cut by 7 bases and J by 4 bases, with 12 bases left in between. The CDR3 is 13 amino acids. CDR3 amino acids: CASKTRDPDTQYF. CDR3 DNA sequence: TGTGCCAGTAAAACCCGGGACCCAGATACGCAGTATTTT.

This chain connects TRBV18 to TRBJ2-2; 9 positions agree with TRBD2. The J segment lost 7 bases and the V segment lost 3 bases, leaving 6 bases of the junction unmatched. Germline assignment: CDR1 KGHSH and CDR2 LQKENI. CDR3 length equals 15 residues. The CDR3 coding sequence is TGTGCCAGCTCACCCGGACTAGCGAACCTCGGGGAGCTGTTTTTT. Translation: CASSPGLANLGELFF.

The chain joins TRBV7-3 to TRBJ2-3, with D maybe TRBD1 (6 bases). Germline lookup yields CDR1 SGHTA and CDR2 FQGTGA. The V end lost 5 bases, the J end lost 6 bases, and 18 bases lay between the germline ends. This CDR3 is 15 amino acids long. The CDR3 bases are TGTGCCAGCAGCCGAACAGGGATCAGATCCGATACGCAGTATTTT. Protein sequence: CASSRTGIRSDTQYF.

V usage is TRBV19 and J usage is TRBJ2-2; 7 bases are a match to TRBD1. V lost 6 bases and J lost 8; bases outside the gene matches: 12. CDR1 is LNHDA and CDR2 is SQIVND in the germline V gene (reference sequence). The CDR3 has 15 amino acids. CDR3 loop: CASRSIPRGTGELFF. The CDR3 DNA reads as TGTGCCAGTAGGAGTATCCCCAGGGGGACAGGGGAGCTGTTTTTT.

This rearrangement joins TRBV18 to TRBJ2-7; D uncertain. CDR3 length equals 13 residues. V dropped 1 base and J dropped 2 bases, with 6 bases sitting between them. CDR1 and CDR2 (germline): KGHSH, LQKENI. The CDR3 DNA reads as TGTGCCAGCTCACCACTAGTGGCCTACGAGCAGTACTTC. Translating gives CASSPLVAYEQYF.

The V gene is TRBV19, the J gene TRBJ1-2; tentative D call: TRBD1 (6 bases). Germline assignment: CDR1 LNHDA and CDR2 SQIVND (reference sequence). This CDR3 region has 14 residues. V was cut by 8 bases and J by 7 bases, with 20 bases left in between. Here the CDR3 reads CASFDGGRTVGYTF. CDR3 DNA sequence: TGTGCCAGTTTTGACGGGGGGCGAACAGTTGGCTACACCTTC.

The chain couples TRBV18 to TRBJ2-1, with D perhaps TRBD2 (5 bases). The CDR3 has 18 amino acids. The germline CDR1 and CDR2 sequences are KGHSH and LQKENI. V was trimmed by 2 bases and J by 11 bases, leaving 28 bases between them. The CDR3 DNA is TGTGCCAGCTCACCAATTGCGGGTGGGTCAGCTTCTCCTACGAAGCAGTTCTTC. Translating gives CASSPIAGGSASPTKQFF.

This sequence joins TRBV6-1 and TRBJ2-5; D not resolved. Germline V lookup: CDR1 MNHNS, CDR2 SASEGT. The V gene lost 3 bases and the J gene lost 5 bases, with 7 bases spanning the gap. The CDR3 loop spans 12 amino acids. In DNA, the CDR3 is TGTGCCAGCAGTGACTATGGGGAGACCCAGTACTTC. Amino acids: CASSDYGETQYF.

In its sample, this clone was seen once. The rearrangement joins TRBV6-1 to TRBJ1-5; TRBD1 might be the D (6 bases). The germline V and J ends were trimmed by 0 bases and 7 bases, with 10 bases remaining between them. There are 14 residues in the CDR3. Germline V gene lookup returns CDR1 MNHNS and CDR2 SASEGT. CDR3 residues: CASSEAGGRQPQHF. The DNA for the CDR3 is TGTGCCAGCAGTGAAGCGGGGGGGCGCCAGCCCCAGCATTTT.

This clone was found once. The chain links TRBV7-9 to TRBJ2-7; D is unclear. The CDR3 spans 15 residues. The ends were cut back, 5 bases at V and 4 bases at J, with 18 bases in the middle. CDR1 is SEHNR, CDR2 FQNEAQ, per germline (reference sequence). CDR3 sequence: CASSPDDGTQYEQYF. DNA for the CDR3: TGTGCCAGCAGCCCAGATGACGGAACGCAATACGAGCAGTACTTC.

The chain is built from TRBV18 and TRBJ1-6; 7 nucleotides line up with TRBD1. This CDR3 region has 15 residues. Germline V gene lookup returns CDR1 KGHSH and CDR2 LQKENI. Trimming removed 6 bases from V and 6 bases from J; junction bases left unmatched: 8. This chain's CDR3 is CASSPGTEFNSPLHF. As DNA, the CDR3 is TGTGCCAGCTCTCCCGGGACAGAATTTAATTCACCCCTCCACTTT. The full variable domain, completed using reference TRBV18 and TRBJ1-6, is NAGVMQNPRHLVRRRGQEARLRCSPMKGHSHVYWYRQLPEEGLKFMVYLQKENIIDESGMPKERFSAEFPKEGPSILRIQQVVRGDSAAYFCASSPGTEFNSPLHFGNGTRLTVT.

This chain connects TRBV5-1 to TRBJ2-1; 8 positions agree with TRBD2. Germline CDR1 is SGHRS and CDR2 is YFSETQ. Losses at the gene ends were 4 bases for V and 8 bases for J; bases not matched to a gene: 8. CDR3 length: 14 amino acids. In nucleotides, the CDR3 is TGCGCCAGCAGCGGGGCAAGCGGGAGTTATGAGCAGTTCTTC. This translates into CASSGASGSYEQFF.

The chain links TRBV4-1 to TRBJ1-1, with 9 bases identical to TRBD1. Germline loops: CDR1 MGHRA, CDR2 YSYEKL. The CDR3 sequence is 14 residues long. The V and J ends lost 6 bases and 6 bases, in that order; junction bases with no gene match: 8. CDR3 coding DNA: TGCGCCAGCAGGTTACAGGGGGCCAGGCCTGAAGCTTTCTTT. It is translated as CASRLQGARPEAFF.

The rearrangement links TRBV27 to TRBJ1-4, with D possibly matching TRBD1 (5 bases). This CDR3 is 17 amino acids long. Germline values: CDR1 MNHEY, CDR2 SMNVEV (reference sequence). V was pared by 2 bases and J by 7 bases, with 20 bases between. The CDR3 nucleotides are TGTGCCAGCAGTTTAGGTCGGCAGGGCGGTTACGGTGAAAAACTGTTTTTT. Translation: CASSLGRQGGYGEKLFF.

The chain links TRBV5-1 to TRBJ1-1; D is uncertain. The CDR3 loop spans 14 amino acids. Germline V gene data show CDR1 as SGHRS and CDR2 as YFSETQ. With 5 bases removed from V and 2 bases from J, the gap between germline ends came to 13 bases. CDR3 region: CASSVVEKNTEAFF. The CDR3 DNA follows: TGCGCCAGCAGTGTGGTAGAGAAAAACACTGAAGCTTTCTTT.

The chain joins TRBV9 to TRBJ2-1; TRBD2 matches at 8 bases. The V gene end was trimmed by 4 bases and the J gene end by 9 bases; junction bases not matched to a gene: 12. The germline V gene has CDR1 SGDLS and CDR2 YYNGEE. This CDR3 is built from 15 residues. This chain's CDR3 is CASSPRAGVDGEQFF. The CDR3 DNA sequence: TGTGCCAGCAGCCCCAGAGCGGGAGTAGACGGTGAGCAGTTCTTC.

The gene calls are TRBV11-2 and TRBJ1-4; D perhaps matches TRBD1 (6 bases). Germline lookup yields CDR1 SGHAT and CDR2 FQNNGV. The V and J ends lost 2 bases and 8 bases respectively, with 21 bases between them. The CDR3 runs 17 residues. CDR3 in DNA: TGTGCCAGCAGCTTAAGGGGGGTCGGGCCTCTTGGGGAAAAACTGTTTTTT. Amino acid sequence: CASSLRGVGPLGEKLFF.

The CDR3 DNA sequence: TGTGCCAGCAGCCAGGATAGGAAAGAAAAACTGTTTTTT. It codes for CASSQDRKEKLFF. The chain recombines TRBV11-2 with TRBJ1-4; the D is unclear. Trimming removed 5 bases at V and 8 bases at J, with 12 bases between. The germline CDR1 and CDR2 sequences are SGHAT and FQNNGV. The CDR3 is made up of 13 amino acids. Using reference TRBV11-2 and TRBJ1-4 for the parts outside the CDR3, the full variable domain is EAGVAQSPRYKIIEKRQSVAFWCNPISGHATLYWYQQILGQGPKLLIQFQNNGVVDDSQLPKDRFSAERLKGVDSTLKIQPAKLEDSAVYLCASSQDRKEKLFFGSGTQLSVL.

The V call is TRBV9, the J call TRBJ1-1; 7 bases align to TRBD1. Losses at the gene ends were 3 bases for V and 0 bases for J; bases not matched to a gene: 2. The CDR3 has 14 amino acids. Germline CDR1 reads SGDLS; CDR2 reads YYNGEE. The CDR3 coding sequence is TGTGCCAGCAGCGCGGACAGGATGAACACTGAAGCTTTCTTT. It specifies CASSADRMNTEAFF.

The rearrangement joins TRBV7-8 to TRBJ2-1; 8 nucleotides align to TRBD2. The CDR3 sequence is 16 residues long. Trimming took 0 bases from V and 9 from J; bases not matched to a gene: 10. Germline V gene sequence: CDR1 SGHVS, CDR2 FQNEAQ. Here the CDR3 reads CASSLAGRAVFGEQFF. In DNA form, the CDR3 reads TGTGCCAGCAGCTTAGCCGGGAGGGCAGTCTTCGGTGAGCAGTTCTTC.

The chain couples TRBV4-2 to TRBJ2-1; 12 bases line up with TRBD2. Germline V lookup: CDR1 LGHNA, CDR2 YNFKEQ. The CDR3 sequence is 16 residues long. V lost 2 bases and J lost 5; bases outside the gene matches: 4. CDR3 sequence: CASSQQLAGGHNEQFF. The CDR3 DNA is TGTGCCAGCAGCCAACAACTAGCGGGGGGTCACAATGAGCAGTTCTTC.

This chain uses TRBV18 with TRBJ2-5; 15 positions match TRBD2. This CDR3 has 18 amino acids. Per germline, CDR1 KGHSH and CDR2 LQKENI. V was clipped by 8 bases and J by 3 bases; unmatched bases: 13. In DNA, the CDR3 is TGTGCCAGCACAAACCCGGGACTAGCGGGAGGAATAAAAGAGACCCAGTACTTC. Translation gives CASTNPGLAGGIKETQYF.

The J gene is TRBJ1-2, the V gene TRBV29-1, with no clear D. Per the germline V gene, CDR1 is SQVTM and CDR2 is ANQGSEA. The length of the CDR3 is 11 residues. The germline V and J ends were trimmed by 7 bases and 3 bases, with 9 bases remaining between them. In nucleotides, the CDR3 is TGCAGCGCCGGCTTGGACTATGGCTACACCTTC. Protein product: CSAGLDYGYTF.

V is TRBV29-1 and J is TRBJ1-2, with D possibly matching TRBD1 (5 bases). The CDR3 loop spans 12 amino acids. Trimming shortened V by 4 bases and J by 4 bases, and 10 bases separated the two germline ends. Germline V lookup: CDR1 SQVTM, CDR2 ANQGSEA. For the CDR3, the DNA is TGCAGCGTTGGCGACAGTTTCTATGGCTACACCTTC. The encoded protein is CSVGDSFYGYTF.